Below are 16 T cell receptor beta chains sequenced from a single sample in a study of control samples from healthy donors and cancer patients. Here immunoSEQ multiplex PCR was the method, and the copy in TCRdb shows in-frame clones only, minus some. The repertoire holds around 170,000 clones, with around 90% as singletons. The sample consisted of blood. The receptors here all came from a woman aged 25 to 39 in good health.

The rearrangement links TRBV5-1 to TRBJ2-3; D ambiguous. Per the germline V gene, CDR1 is SGHRS and CDR2 is YFSETQ. Trimming pared 2 bases from V and 2 bases from J, leaving 15 bases between. This CDR3 region has 16 residues. CDR3 nucleotide sequence: TGCGCCAGCAGCTTCGAAGCCGGACCATACACAGATACGCAGTATTTT. As protein: CASSFEAGPYTDTQYF.

The CDR3 nucleotides read TGCGCCAGCAGGGCTAGCGGGAGCTCCTACAATGAGCAGTTCTTC. This sequence encodes CASRASGSSYNEQFF. The rearrangement uses TRBV5-1 and TRBJ2-1; 10 nucleotides line up with TRBD2. The germline V gene encodes CDR1 SGHRS and CDR2 YFSETQ. The CDR3 sequence is 15 residues long. V shed 5 bases and J 0 bases; nucleotides not matched to a gene: 2.

This clone was detected only a few times. This rearrangement joins TRBV6-6 to TRBJ2-7, with TRBD2 identical over 7 bases. Germline V gene data show CDR1 as MNHNY and CDR2 as SVGAGI (reference sequence). This CDR3 is built from 11 residues. Unmatched junction bases numbered 4, after V lost 9 bases and J lost 5 bases. The CDR3 loop reads CASRRENEQYF. The CDR3 coding sequence is TGTGCCAGTCGGCGGGAGAACGAGCAGTACTTC.

The sample holds a few counts of this clone. The chain employs TRBV12-3 or TRBV12-4 and TRBJ1-5, with D unresolved. V shed 4 bases and J shed 2 bases, with 6 bases lying between them. CDR3 size: 13 residues. CDR3 in amino acids: CASSSEGNQPQHF. CDR3 DNA sequence: TGTGCCAGCAGTTCCGAAGGCAATCAGCCCCAGCATTTT.

The CDR3 nucleotides are TGTGCCAGCACCCCATTTGCCCCACGGGACATCCTTAACACTGAAGCTTTCTTT. Protein product: CASTPFAPRDILNTEAFF. The chain uses TRBV28 and TRBJ1-1; tentative D call: TRBD1 (6 bases). This CDR3 has 18 residues. The V gene's germline CDR1 is MDHEN and CDR2 SYDVKM. V was trimmed by 7 bases and J by 2 bases, leaving 26 bases between them.

The rearrangement joins TRBV6-4 to TRBJ2-1, with D hard to call. The CDR3 covers 15 residues. Germline loops: CDR1 MRHNA, CDR2 SNTAGT. The germline V and J ends were trimmed by 0 bases and 8 bases, with 14 bases remaining between them. In DNA, the CDR3 is TGTGCCAGCAGTGACTCCCCTGACGGTGGCGATGAGCAGTTCTTC. It encodes CASSDSPDGGDEQFF.

The rearrangement uses TRBV18 and TRBJ1-5; the match to TRBD1 covers 9 bases. Losses at the gene ends were 0 bases for V and 1 base for J; bases not matched to a gene: 1. The CDR3 sequence is 16 residues long. The V gene's germline CDR1 is KGHSH and CDR2 LQKENI. Here the CDR3 reads CASSPPGTGSNQPQHF. CDR3 sequence (DNA): TGTGCCAGCTCACCACCCGGGACAGGGAGCAATCAGCCCCAGCATTTT.

This clone was seen just once. The gene calls are TRBV25-1 and TRBJ1-5, with D hard to call. V was shortened by 1 base and J by 6 bases, with 10 bases between the two germline ends. The CDR3 length is 14 residues. CDR1 and CDR2 from the germline V gene are MGHDK and SYGVNS. The CDR3 is CASSELGGSQPQHF. DNA of the CDR3: TGTGCCAGCAGTGAATTGGGCGGCTCTCAGCCCCAGCATTTT.

This chain joins TRBV21-1 and TRBJ2-7; TRBD1 was called by the table and not checked on the DNA. TRBV21-1 is listed as a pseudogene. The CDR3 sequence is 16 residues long. The CDR3, as DNA: TGTGCCAGCAGCAAAGTTCGAGGTACAGGGACCTACGAGCAGTACTTC. It codes for CASSKVRGTGTYEQYF.

V is TRBV2 and J is TRBJ1-4; the D is unclear. The CDR3 length is 13 residues. CDR1 and CDR2 (germline): SNHLY, FYNNEI. Trimming shortened V by 6 bases and J by 8 bases, and 13 bases separated the two germline ends. DNA for the CDR3: TGTGCCAGCAGGGACCCTCCGGACGAAAAACTGTTTTTT. Amino acid sequence: CASRDPPDEKLFF.

This sequence joins TRBV15 and TRBJ2-3; 10 positions agree with TRBD2. Germline CDR1 and CDR2: LNHNV and YYDKDF (reference sequence). Trimming cost V 1 base and J 0 bases; bases outside gene matches: 4. CDR3 length equals 17 residues. DNA of the CDR3: TGTGCCACCAGCAGAGGGGGACTAGCGTTGAGCACAGATACGCAGTATTTT. Encoded protein: CATSRGGLALSTDTQYF.

V usage is TRBV9 and J usage is TRBJ2-1; a possible D gene is TRBD2 (6 bases). The V gene lost 4 bases and the J gene lost 6 bases, with 14 bases spanning the gap. Germline CDR1 is SGDLS and CDR2 is YYNGEE. This CDR3 contains 14 residues. The CDR3 protein is CASSPLSGRNEQFF. The CDR3 DNA follows: TGTGCCAGCAGCCCCCTCAGCGGGCGCAATGAGCAGTTCTTC.

The gene calls are TRBV4-1 and TRBJ1-1; D remains unclear. The CDR3 runs to 18 residues. With 4 bases removed from V and 0 bases from J, the gap between germline ends came to 21 bases. The germline V gene encodes CDR1 MGHRA and CDR2 YSYEKL. The CDR3 protein is CASSLKQPGNYLNTEAFF. DNA of the CDR3: TGCGCCAGCAGCCTCAAGCAACCGGGGAATTACTTGAACACTGAAGCTTTCTTT.

The chain uses TRBV30 and TRBJ2-1, with D unclear. This CDR3 has 15 residues. Germline assignment: CDR1 GTSNPN and CDR2 SVGIG (reference sequence). Trimming cost V 1 base and J 5 bases, with 15 bases left between them. CDR3 sequence reads: CAWSGPKARNNEQFF. As DNA, the CDR3 is TGTGCCTGGAGTGGGCCGAAGGCCCGCAACAATGAGCAGTTCTTC. The full variable domain, completed using reference TRBV30 and TRBJ2-1, is SQTIHQWPATLVQPVGSPLSLECTVEGTSNPNLYWYRQAAGRGLQLLFYSVGIGQISSEVPQNLSASRPQDRQFILSSKKLLLSDSGFYLCAWSGPKARNNEQFFGPGTRLTVL.

This sequence joins TRBV5-6 and TRBJ1-3; D gene ambiguous. This CDR3 comprises 13 residues. CDR1 and CDR2 from the germline V gene are SGHDT and YYEEEE. Trimming stripped 2 bases from V and 0 bases from J, with 3 bases between. CDR3 bases: TGTGCCAGCAGCTTACACTCTGGAAACACCATATATTTT. Translated: CASSLHSGNTIYF.

This chain joins TRBV7-6 and TRBJ1-5; D uncertain. Trimming removed 6 bases at V and 6 bases at J, with 12 bases between. There are 13 residues in the CDR3. Germline V CDR1 and CDR2: SGHVS, FNYEAQ. CDR3 amino acids: CASSPRVSQPQHF. Written as DNA, the CDR3 is TGTGCCAGCAGTCCCCGGGTGTCTCAGCCCCAGCATTTT. The full variable domain, its missing parts supplied by reference TRBV7-6 and TRBJ1-5, is GAGVSQSPRYKVTKRGQDVALRCDPISGHVSLYWYRQALGQGPEFLTYFNYEAQQDKSGLPNDRFSAERPEGSISTLTIQRTEQRDSAMYRCASSPRVSQPQHFGDGTRLSIL.